These 17 T cell receptor beta chains were all obtained from the same sample, sequenced in a study of blood T cell repertoires in COVID-19. Generated by immunoSEQ multiplex PCR, the TCRdb table keeps only in-frame clones and is missing some. Here the sample spans about 240,000 clones, roughly 86% being singletons. Sequenced: peripheral blood. Every receptor here comes from a woman in her 70s with active or convalescent COVID-19.

The CDR3 sequence is CASSNRTGGANGYTF. In nucleotides, the CDR3 is TGTGCCAGCAGCAATCGGACAGGGGGCGCGAATGGCTACACCTTC. This sequence joins TRBV7-6 and TRBJ1-2; 11 nucleotides agree with TRBD1. The CDR3 runs to 15 residues. Germline V gene lookup returns CDR1 SGHVS and CDR2 FNYEAQ. Trimming removed 5 bases from V and 6 bases from J; junction bases left unmatched: 8.

This sequence joins TRBV6-5 and TRBJ1-1, with a possible D match to TRBD1 (5 bases). This CDR3 has 13 residues. V was clipped by 8 bases and J by 1 base, with 11 bases between them. In germline, CDR1 is MNHEY, CDR2 SVGAGI. The CDR3 spells CASAFDRNTEAFF. The DNA of the CDR3 is TGTGCCAGCGCTTTCGACAGGAACACTGAAGCTTTCTTT.

The V gene is TRBV6-5, the J gene TRBJ1-1; no clear D gene. The ends were cut back, 2 bases at V and 5 bases at J, with 9 bases in the middle. Germline lookup yields CDR1 MNHEY and CDR2 SVGAGI. The CDR3 runs 13 residues. The CDR3 region has the DNA TGTGCCAGCAGTTACCACCGGTGGACTGAAGCTTTCTTT. It encodes CASSYHRWTEAFF.

This sequence joins TRBV18 and TRBJ2-3; 9 bases match TRBD1. This CDR3 is built from 14 residues. Germline V gives CDR1 KGHSH, CDR2 LQKENI. The junction had 4 bases not matched to a gene; V was cut back by 5 bases and J by 4 bases. CDR3 region: CASSGTGFADTQYF. Written as DNA, the CDR3 is TGTGCCAGCTCAGGGACAGGGTTCGCAGATACGCAGTATTTT.

V usage is TRBV6-2 or TRBV6-3 and J usage is TRBJ2-7; 8 bases align to TRBD1. Germline V gives CDR1 MNHEY, CDR2 SVGEGT. The CDR3 extends over 14 amino acids. With 6 bases clipped from V and 6 bases from J, the junction kept 10 bases outside the gene matches. The CDR3 spells CASSTRTGIFEQYF. The CDR3 DNA is TGTGCCAGCAGCACCCGGACAGGGATTTTCGAGCAGTACTTC.

This clone appeared a few times. The chain recombines TRBV3-1 (or the pseudogene TRBV3-2) with TRBJ1-5, with D possibly being TRBD1 (6 bases). The ends were cut back, 3 bases at V and 7 bases at J, with 13 bases in the middle. Germline loops: CDR1 LGHDT, CDR2 YNNKEL (reference sequence). This CDR3 comprises 14 residues. For the CDR3, the DNA is TGTGCCAGCAGCCACGCACAGGGCTCCCAGCCCCAGCATTTT. Protein product: CASSHAQGSQPQHF.

This clone was observed once. The sample holds other DNA sequences that translate to the same CDR3. The chain combines TRBV6-5 with TRBJ2-7, with D perhaps TRBD1 (6 bases). Germline CDR1 MNHEY, CDR2 SVGAGI. CDR3 size: 13 residues. With 6 bases removed from V and 2 bases from J, the gap between germline ends came to 11 bases. CDR3 loop: CASSLPGAYEQYF. The CDR3 nucleotides are TGTGCCAGCAGCCTTCCAGGGGCCTACGAGCAGTACTTC.

Here the CDR3 DNA reads TGTGCCAGCAGCCAAGGGGACAGGGCCCATACGCAGTATTTT. Translating gives CASSQGDRAHTQYF. The gene calls are TRBV3-1 (or the pseudogene TRBV3-2) and TRBJ2-3; 9 bases are a match to TRBD1. The CDR3 covers 14 residues. J was trimmed by 7 bases and V by 1 base; bases with no gene match: 3. In germline, CDR1 is LGHDT, CDR2 YNNKEL (reference sequence).

This chain links TRBV15 with TRBJ2-1; TRBD1 aligns across 7 bases. This CDR3 has 15 amino acids. Germline CDR1 is LNHNV and CDR2 is YYDKDF (reference sequence). V lost 1 base to trimming and J lost 5 bases; unmatched junction nucleotides: 5. The CDR3 region is CATSRGRGNNNEQFF. The CDR3 DNA is TGTGCCACCAGCAGAGGCAGGGGGAATAACAATGAGCAGTTCTTC.

This chain joins TRBV7-9 and TRBJ1-5; D not certain. The ends were cut back, 4 bases at V and 2 bases at J, with 9 bases in the middle. The CDR3 is 14 amino acids. CDR1 is SEHNR, CDR2 FQNEAQ, per germline (reference sequence). CDR3 sequence (DNA): TGTGCCAGCAGCTACAACGGGGGCAATCAGCCCCAGCATTTT. Its translation: CASSYNGGNQPQHF. Based on the CDR3 plus reference TRBV7-9 and TRBJ1-5, the full variable domain is DTGVSQNPRHKITKRGQNVTFRCDPISEHNRLYWYRQTLGQGPEFLTYFQNEAQLEKSRLLSDRFSAERPKGSFSTLEIQRTEQGDSAMYLCASSYNGGNQPQHFGDGTRLSIL.

There are a few counts of this clone. The chain links TRBV6-5 to TRBJ2-7, with 7 bases identical to TRBD1. Germline V gene lookup returns CDR1 MNHEY and CDR2 SVGAGI. The V segment lost 9 bases and the J segment 0 bases; nucleotides outside the gene matches: 8. This CDR3 has 14 residues. CDR3 residues: CASSTQGHSYEQYF. CDR3 coding DNA: TGTGCCAGTTCAACACAGGGGCACTCCTACGAGCAGTACTTC.

The chain carries TRBV10-1 and TRBJ1-1; D unclear. This CDR3 region has 13 residues. The V gene lost 4 bases and the J gene lost 2 bases, with 8 bases spanning the gap. Germline V gives CDR1 WNHNN, CDR2 SYGVQD (reference sequence). The CDR3 loop is CASSVKRNTEAFF. Written as DNA, the CDR3 is TGCGCCAGCAGTGTGAAGCGAAACACTGAAGCTTTCTTT.

Comment on this clone: Other nucleotide sequences in the sample specify the same CDR3. This sequence joins TRBV6-5 and TRBJ2-5; a weak D match, TRBD1 (5 bases). Germline V gene sequence: CDR1 MNHEY, CDR2 SVGAGI. The CDR3 is made up of 14 amino acids. Trimming took off 0 bases at V and 1 base at J, with 6 bases between the two ends. CDR3 loop: CASSYSRVQETQYF. The CDR3 coding sequence is TGTGCCAGCAGTTACTCCAGGGTCCAAGAGACCCAGTACTTC.

V gene TRBV19 combines with J gene TRBJ2-1; no firm D call. Germline V gene data show CDR1 as LNHDA and CDR2 as SQIVND (reference sequence). With 4 bases removed from V and 0 bases from J, the gap between germline ends came to 10 bases. The CDR3 extends over 15 amino acids. The CDR3 nucleotides read TGTGCCAGTAGTAAGGAGCTTAGCTCCTACAATGAGCAGTTCTTC. As protein: CASSKELSSYNEQFF.

This sequence joins TRBV7-9 and TRBJ1-1; D is unclear. Trimming stripped 1 base from V and 4 bases from J, with 13 bases between. The CDR3 is 15 amino acids. Germline-derived CDR1 and CDR2 are SEHNR and FQNEAQ (reference sequence). The CDR3 sequence: CASSLVGGRGTEAFF. Written as DNA, the CDR3 is TGTGCCAGCAGCTTAGTAGGAGGGAGAGGCACTGAAGCTTTCTTT.

The rearrangement uses TRBV3-1 (or the pseudogene TRBV3-2) and TRBJ2-2; 10 bases are a match to TRBD1. Germline V gene data show CDR1 as LGHDT and CDR2 as YNNKEL (reference sequence). CDR3 size: 16 residues. Trimming at V came to 0 bases and at J to 7 bases, leaving 5 bases not matched to a gene. This CDR3 is CASSQDRQGAIGELFF. The CDR3 DNA is TGTGCCAGCAGCCAAGATAGACAGGGGGCGATCGGGGAGCTGTTTTTT.

The chain links TRBV5-1 to TRBJ2-3; TRBD2 agrees at 8 bases. This CDR3 has 16 amino acids. V gave up 4 bases and J gave up 3 bases; unmatched junction bases: 10. Germline V CDR1 and CDR2: SGHRS, YFSETQ. CDR3 bases: TGCGCCAGCAGCAATAATCCGGGGGGGCGTACAGATACGCAGTATTTT. Translating gives CASSNNPGGRTDTQYF. Full variable domain (rest looked up from reference TRBV5-1 and TRBJ2-3): KAGVTQTPRYLIKTRGQQVTLSCSPISGHRSVSWYQQTPGQGLQFLFEYFSETQRNKGNFPGRFSGRQFSNSRSEMNVSTLELGDSALYLCASSNNPGGRTDTQYFGPGTRLTVL.